A selection of T cell receptor beta chains follows, all from one sample in a study of blood T cell repertoires in COVID-19. Generated by immunoSEQ multiplex PCR, the TCRdb table keeps only in-frame clones and is missing some. The sample records approximately 230,000 clones, 70% to 90% being singletons. Sequenced sample: peripheral blood. These receptors were obtained from an elderly man with acute or convalescent COVID-19. Both conserved end residues are trimmed from each CDR3. Each record gives: J gene, V gene, CDR3 protein.

j_gene: TRBJ1-2; v_gene: TRBV28; CDR3aa: ASSLRDRVNGYT
j_gene: TRBJ2-5; v_gene: TRBV7-2; CDR3aa: ASSPGTSAHQETQY
j_gene: TRBJ2-7; v_gene: TRBV15; CDR3aa: ATSREWTGPGTEQY
j_gene: TRBJ1-1; v_gene: TRBV27; CDR3aa: ASSPLQGDTEAF
j_gene: TRBJ1-1; v_gene: TRBV5-1; CDR3aa: ASSSLTGVNTEAF
j_gene: TRBJ2-7; v_gene: TRBV5-5; CDR3aa: ASSSSGTYEQY
j_gene: TRBJ1-4; v_gene: TRBV7-9; CDR3aa: ASSDGQGAVFTQKLF
j_gene: TRBJ2-7; v_gene: TRBV11-2; CDR3aa: ASSLGDRGSYEQY
j_gene: TRBJ2-7; v_gene: TRBV6-6; CDR3aa: ASSYSGTYEQY
j_gene: TRBJ2-7; v_gene: TRBV7-8; CDR3aa: ASRYRDGTTYEQY
j_gene: TRBJ2-1; v_gene: TRBV25-1; CDR3aa: ASRPVTSGDNEQF
j_gene: TRBJ2-1; v_gene: TRBV7-3; CDR3aa: ASSFQRAGGYNEQF
j_gene: TRBJ1-4; v_gene: TRBV3-1/TRBV3-2; CDR3aa: ASSQAGTGRGKLF
j_gene: TRBJ2-1; v_gene: TRBV29-1; CDR3aa: SVEVNNEQF
j_gene: TRBJ2-5; v_gene: TRBV10-2; CDR3aa: ATSSTGAIQETQY
j_gene: TRBJ1-5; v_gene: TRBV7-9; CDR3aa: ASSLEHSNQPQH
j_gene: TRBJ1-6; v_gene: TRBV2; CDR3aa: ASSELRGASSPLH
j_gene: TRBJ2-3; v_gene: TRBV7-9; CDR3aa: ASTLGLSTDTQY
j_gene: TRBJ2-3; v_gene: TRBV18; CDR3aa: ASSPQRGRTDTQY
j_gene: TRBJ2-2; v_gene: TRBV5-1; CDR3aa: ASSISGANTGELF
j_gene: TRBJ2-3; v_gene: TRBV7-8; CDR3aa: ASSPGEPWIRFTDTQY
j_gene: TRBJ1-6; v_gene: TRBV12-5; CDR3aa: ASGAKSGSPLH
j_gene: TRBJ2-7; v_gene: TRBV27; CDR3aa: ASATGSSYEQY
j_gene: TRBJ2-7; v_gene: TRBV5-1; CDR3aa: ASSVSGRAVYEQY
j_gene: TRBJ2-5; v_gene: TRBV28; CDR3aa: ASSSDREVIETQY
j_gene: TRBJ2-5; v_gene: TRBV13; CDR3aa: ASRLRTSGSGETQY
j_gene: TRBJ2-5; v_gene: TRBV7-2; CDR3aa: ASSSGLAGEETQY
j_gene: TRBJ2-1; v_gene: TRBV9; CDR3aa: ASSVRPTGFGDNEQF
j_gene: TRBJ1-1; v_gene: TRBV29-1; CDR3aa: SVSAPGGNTEAF